The clone carrying this T cell receptor (beta chain) was recorded many times. Its matching antigen is unknown. A library prepared for alpha chains yielded this beta chain as an off-target read; its size is of little meaning. The data were taken from a study of spatial heterogeneity in lung cancer. Whole-study context: Beta-chain sequences were consistently detected more often than alpha-chain sequences.

Study-wide findings and caveats: Alpha chain coverage of tumor T cells was estimated at around 7%, and beta chain coverage at roughly 14%. Tumor mutation count correlated with how many alpha and beta TCRs expanded intratumorally.

The sample's time point: sample taken at primary tumor resection. CDR3 length: 15 residues. The trim removed 3 bases at V and 8 bases at J, leaving 11 bases unmatched. Germline loops: CDR1 SGHTA, CDR2 FQGNSA. TCRdb independently ran MiXCR on the 5' RACE reads; one entry per CDR3 protein. The sample records 7,200 or so distinct CDR3 sequences, roughly 7% being singletons. This TCR came from a female donor with early-stage non-small cell lung cancer. The sample in question was lung tumor tissue, obtained at surgery. The chain recombines TRBV7-2 with TRBJ1-2; the match to TRBD1 covers 8 bases. The CDR3 DNA sequence: TGTGCCAGCAGCTTTGGGGGACAGGAGATTTGGGGCTACACCTTC. Amino acids: CASSFGGQEIWGYTF.